This passage covers 9 T cell receptor beta chains from one sample sequenced in a study of shared clonotypes between healthy human individuals. TCRdb keeps only in-frame clones here, not all; method: immunoSEQ multiplex PCR. The sample lists under 2,500,000 clones, nearly 97% occurring once. The specimen was naive CD4+ T cells sorted from blood. As to subset: CD45RA+ positively selected. These receptors all come from a man aged 18-30 years in good health.

J is TRBJ1-2 and V is TRBV6-1; possible D gene TRBD1, 6 bases. Germline CDR1 and CDR2: MNHNS and SASEGT. The CDR3 runs 15 residues. Deletions cut 3 bases from V and 4 bases from J, with 15 bases between. CDR3 residues: CASSDLPGHPYGYTF. In DNA form, the CDR3 reads TGTGCCAGCAGTGACCTGCCGGGACACCCCTATGGCTACACCTTC.

The chain links TRBV19 to TRBJ2-7; D possibly corresponds to TRBD2 (5 bases). V lost 6 bases and J 6 bases, leaving 24 bases between the germline ends. Germline loops: CDR1 LNHDA, CDR2 SQIVND (reference sequence). The CDR3 covers 16 residues. In nucleotides, the CDR3 is TGTGCCAGTAGGTCAGAGGGCCCTAGCTACTGGAGCGAGCAGTACTTC. Protein: CASRSEGPSYWSEQYF.

The chain combines TRBV5-1 with TRBJ2-3; weak D call: TRBD1 (5 bases). Trimming removed 3 bases at V and 2 bases at J, with 13 bases between. CDR1 is SGHRS, CDR2 YFSETQ, per germline. CDR3 length equals 15 residues. CDR3 protein: CASSYSVGPTDTQYF. As DNA, the CDR3 is TGCGCCAGCAGCTACAGCGTGGGGCCCACAGATACGCAGTATTTT.

The rearrangement joins TRBV15 to TRBJ1-5, with D uncertain. Germline V CDR1 and CDR2: LNHNV, YYDKDF (reference sequence). The V gene lost 3 bases and the J gene lost 7 bases, with 19 bases spanning the gap. The CDR3 sequence is 16 residues long. As DNA, the CDR3 is TGTGCCACCAGCAGGGGCCCCGGCGGTGGCGGGCAGCCCCAGCATTTT. The encoded protein is CATSRGPGGGGQPQHF. Combining the CDR3 with reference TRBV15 and TRBJ1-5 gives the whole variable domain DAMVIQNPRYQVTQFGKPVTLSCSQTLNHNVMYWYQQKSSQAPKLLFHYYDKDFNNEADTPDNFQSRRPNTSFCFLDIRSPGLGDTAMYLCATSRGPGGGGQPQHFGDGTRLSIL.

The chain employs TRBV5-4 and TRBJ2-7, with TRBD1 matching 11 bases. This CDR3 is 17 amino acids long. CDR1 and CDR2 (germline): SGHNT, YYREEE (reference sequence). Unmatched junction bases numbered 8, after V lost 2 bases and J lost 1 base. CDR3 sequence: CASSLGTGGGKSYEQYF. The CDR3 nucleotides read TGTGCCAGCAGCTTAGGGACAGGGGGAGGAAAATCCTACGAGCAGTACTTC.

V gene TRBV28 combines with J gene TRBJ1-2, with 7 bases that match TRBD1. The CDR3 totals 12 residues. J was trimmed by 10 bases and V by 5 bases; bases with no gene match: 7. Germline-derived CDR1 and CDR2 are MDHEN and SYDVKM. CDR3 in amino acids: CASSPPGQSYTF. For the CDR3, the DNA is TGTGCCAGCAGTCCCCCGGGACAGTCCTACACCTTC.

The V call is TRBV7-8, the J call TRBJ1-1; D is perhaps TRBD1 (5 bases). This CDR3 has 14 amino acids. Trimming cost V 2 bases and J 1 base, with 8 bases left between them. Germline-derived CDR1 and CDR2 are SGHVS and FQNEAQ. The CDR3 sequence is CASSLPGPNTEAFF. For the CDR3, the DNA is TGTGCCAGCAGCTTACCGGGGCCGAACACTGAAGCTTTCTTT. Drawing the rest from reference TRBV7-8 and TRBJ1-1, the complete variable domain is GAGVSQSPRYKVAKRGQDVALRCDPISGHVSLFWYQQALGQGPEFLTYFQNEAQLDKSGLPSDRFFAERPEGSVSTLKIQRTQQEDSAVYLCASSLPGPNTEAFFGQGTRLTVV.

The rearrangement links TRBV18 to TRBJ2-1; D possibly corresponds to TRBD1 (5 bases). The V end was cut by 4 bases, the J end by 7 bases, with 8 bases between. Germline assignment: CDR1 KGHSH and CDR2 LQKENI. The CDR3 consists of 12 residues. This chain's CDR3 is CASSQKGNEQFF. CDR3 DNA: TGTGCCAGCTCACAAAAGGGGAATGAGCAGTTCTTC. Using reference TRBV18 and TRBJ2-1 for the parts outside the CDR3, the full variable domain is NAGVMQNPRHLVRRRGQEARLRCSPMKGHSHVYWYRQLPEEGLKFMVYLQKENIIDESGMPKERFSAEFPKEGPSILRIQQVVRGDSAAYFCASSQKGNEQFFGPGTRLTVL.

The chain couples TRBV5-1 to TRBJ2-2, with D unresolved. This CDR3 has 14 amino acids. V gave up 3 bases and J gave up 4 bases, with 10 bases separating them. Germline CDR1 and CDR2: SGHRS and YFSETQ. As DNA, the CDR3 is TGCGCCAGCAGCTGGACCCTAGGCACCGGGGAGCTGTTTTTT. Translated, it gives CASSWTLGTGELFF.